This T cell receptor beta chain was recovered during a study of T cell clusters in autoimmune cytopenias. Overall study: The mean age of healthy donor controls was 56 years, the median roughly 60 years. Broader study findings: TRB repertoire shifts in secondary cytopenia and chronic lymphocytic leukemia mostly reflected lymphoma, not autoimmunity.

Germline V gene data show CDR1 as SEHNR and CDR2 as FQNEAQ (reference sequence). The CDR3 totals 12 residues. This clonotype is classed as medium-sized by frequency. The antigen is undetermined. Some 38,000 genome equivalents of blood DNA were amplified for TRB. Multiplex touch-down PCR amplified TRB using TRB-A and TRB-B pools in one tube. TCRdb re-called the multiplex PCR reads and gives one entry per CDR3 protein, without DNA. The sample includes several thousand distinct CDR3 sequences. This sample also appeared in a second study, on T cell repertoires in aging, cancer and after chemotherapy. This second study notes: Healthy donor repertoires were recorded over several months to years and showed clear clonal overlap. Median generation probability rose over the chemotherapy interval in each cancer cohort, suggesting rebound thymic output.

This receptor was obtained from a human donor in good health. The chain has TRBV7-9 and TRBJ2-3. Sequencing was carried out using peripheral blood. The chain's CDR3 is CASSLMVDTQYF.